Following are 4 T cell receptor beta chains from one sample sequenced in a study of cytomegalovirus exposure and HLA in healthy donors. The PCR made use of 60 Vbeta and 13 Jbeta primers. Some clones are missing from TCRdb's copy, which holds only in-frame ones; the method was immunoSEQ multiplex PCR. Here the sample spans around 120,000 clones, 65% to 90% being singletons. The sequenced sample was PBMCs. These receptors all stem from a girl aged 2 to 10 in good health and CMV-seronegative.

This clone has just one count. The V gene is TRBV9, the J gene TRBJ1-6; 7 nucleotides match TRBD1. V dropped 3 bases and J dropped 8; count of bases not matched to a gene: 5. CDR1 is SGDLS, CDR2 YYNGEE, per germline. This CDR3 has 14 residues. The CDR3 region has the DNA TGTGCCAGCAGCGACGGGACAGCGGATTCACCCCTCCACTTT. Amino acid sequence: CASSDGTADSPLHF.

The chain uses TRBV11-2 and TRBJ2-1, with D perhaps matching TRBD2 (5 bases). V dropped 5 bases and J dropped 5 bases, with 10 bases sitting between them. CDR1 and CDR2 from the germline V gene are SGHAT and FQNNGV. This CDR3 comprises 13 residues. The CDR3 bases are TGTGCCAGCAGCGAAGGAGGTCACAATGAGCAGTTCTTC. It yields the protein CASSEGGHNEQFF.

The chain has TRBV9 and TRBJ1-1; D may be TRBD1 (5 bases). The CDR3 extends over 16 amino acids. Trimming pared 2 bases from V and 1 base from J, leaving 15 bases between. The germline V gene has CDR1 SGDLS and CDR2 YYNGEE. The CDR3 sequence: CASSVGSGYSNTEAFF. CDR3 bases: TGTGCCAGCAGCGTCGGATCAGGGTATTCGAACACTGAAGCTTTCTTT.

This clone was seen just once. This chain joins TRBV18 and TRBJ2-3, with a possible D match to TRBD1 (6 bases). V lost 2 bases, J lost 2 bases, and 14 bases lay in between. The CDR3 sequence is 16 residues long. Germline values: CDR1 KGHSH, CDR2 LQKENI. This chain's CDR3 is CASSPEQGGHTDTQYF. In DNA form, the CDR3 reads TGTGCCAGCTCACCAGAACAGGGTGGGCACACAGATACGCAGTATTTT.